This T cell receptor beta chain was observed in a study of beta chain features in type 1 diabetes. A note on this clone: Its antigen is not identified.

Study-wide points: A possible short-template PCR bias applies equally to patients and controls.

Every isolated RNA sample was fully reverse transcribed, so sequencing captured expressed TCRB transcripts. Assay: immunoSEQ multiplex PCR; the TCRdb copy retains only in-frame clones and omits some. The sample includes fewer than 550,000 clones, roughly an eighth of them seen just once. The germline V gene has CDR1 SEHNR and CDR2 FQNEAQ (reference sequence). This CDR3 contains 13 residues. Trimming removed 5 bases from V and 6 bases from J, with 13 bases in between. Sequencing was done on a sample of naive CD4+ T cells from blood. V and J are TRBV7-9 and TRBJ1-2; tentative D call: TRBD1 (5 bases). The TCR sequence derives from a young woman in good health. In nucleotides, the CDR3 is TGTGCCAGCAGCCCCAAGCGGGGCCATGGCTACACCTTC. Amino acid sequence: CASSPKRGHGYTF.